This TCR beta chain derives from a study of shared clonotypes between healthy human individuals. The authors split each subset's genomic DNA evenly across several immunoSEQ plates. Libraries were prepared by immunoSEQ multiplex PCR; TCRdb keeps only in-frame clonotypes and omits some of them. This table holds some 1,900,000 clones, about 95% found once. CD45RO-negative CD8 cells positively selected for CCR7 made up the naive population, which excluded terminally differentiated effector memory CD45RA+ cells. Germline assignment: CDR1 SQVTM and CDR2 ANQGSEA. Trimming left V 1 base short and J 1 base short, with 13 bases between. The CDR3 runs to 15 residues. Findings and caveats of the study: There were few donors, and this limited the genetic and exposure-history diversity represented.

As to this clone: What it recognizes is unknown.

V and J are TRBV29-1 and TRBJ1-2; weak D call: TRBD1 (6 bases). The sample comprised naive CD8+ T cells sorted from blood. The receptor was isolated from a man aged 18 to 30 in good health. CDR3: CSVEVGSRGNYGYTF. CDR3 nucleotide sequence: TGCAGCGTTGAAGTCGGGAGCAGGGGTAACTATGGCTACACCTTC.